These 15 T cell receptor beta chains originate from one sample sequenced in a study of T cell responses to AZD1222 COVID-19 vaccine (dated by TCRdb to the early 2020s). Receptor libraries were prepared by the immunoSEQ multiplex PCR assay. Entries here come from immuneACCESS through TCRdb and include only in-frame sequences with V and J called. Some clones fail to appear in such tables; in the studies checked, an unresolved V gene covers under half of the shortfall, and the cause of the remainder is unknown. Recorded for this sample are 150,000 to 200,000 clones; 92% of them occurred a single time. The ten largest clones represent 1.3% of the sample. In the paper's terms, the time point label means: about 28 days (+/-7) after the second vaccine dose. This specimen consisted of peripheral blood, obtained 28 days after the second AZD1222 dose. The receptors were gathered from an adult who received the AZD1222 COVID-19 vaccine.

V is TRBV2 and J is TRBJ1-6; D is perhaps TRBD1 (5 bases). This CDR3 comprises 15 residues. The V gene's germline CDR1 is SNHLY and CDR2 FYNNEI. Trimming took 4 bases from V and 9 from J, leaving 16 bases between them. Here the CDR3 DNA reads TGTGCCAGCAGTGGGGCAGGGAAAGCTGGTTCACCCCTCCACTTT. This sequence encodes CASSGAGKAGSPLHF. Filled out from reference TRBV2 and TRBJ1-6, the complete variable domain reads EPEVTQTPSHQVTQMGQEVILRCVPISNHLYFYWYRQILGQKVEFLVSFYNNEISEKSEIFDDQFSVERPDGSNFTLKIRSTKLEDSAMYFCASSGAGKAGSPLHFGNGTRLTVT.

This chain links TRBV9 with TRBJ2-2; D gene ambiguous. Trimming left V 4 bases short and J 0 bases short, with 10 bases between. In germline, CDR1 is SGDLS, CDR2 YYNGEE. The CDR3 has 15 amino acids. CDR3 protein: CASSPSGANTGELFF. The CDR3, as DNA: TGTGCCAGCAGCCCCAGTGGGGCGAACACCGGGGAGCTGTTTTTT.

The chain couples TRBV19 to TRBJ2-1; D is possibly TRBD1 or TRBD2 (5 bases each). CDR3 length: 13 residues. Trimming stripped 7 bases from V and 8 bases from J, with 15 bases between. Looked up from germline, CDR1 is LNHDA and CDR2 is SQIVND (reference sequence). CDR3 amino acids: CASKAQGSDEQFF. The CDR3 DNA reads TGTGCCAGTAAGGCCCAGGGTAGCGATGAGCAGTTCTTC.

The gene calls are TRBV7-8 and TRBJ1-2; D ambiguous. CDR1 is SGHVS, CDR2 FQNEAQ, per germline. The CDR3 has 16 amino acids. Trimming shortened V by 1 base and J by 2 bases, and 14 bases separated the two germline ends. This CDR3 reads CASSLVAATANYGYTF. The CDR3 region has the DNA TGTGCCAGCAGCTTAGTAGCGGCCACAGCAAACTATGGCTACACCTTC.

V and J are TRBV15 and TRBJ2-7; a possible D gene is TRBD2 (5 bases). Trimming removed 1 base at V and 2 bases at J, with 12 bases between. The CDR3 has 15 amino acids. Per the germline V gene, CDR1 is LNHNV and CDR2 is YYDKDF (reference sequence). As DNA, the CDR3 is TGTGCCACCAGCAGAGTCGGGGATTCAGCCTACGAGCAGTACTTC. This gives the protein CATSRVGDSAYEQYF.

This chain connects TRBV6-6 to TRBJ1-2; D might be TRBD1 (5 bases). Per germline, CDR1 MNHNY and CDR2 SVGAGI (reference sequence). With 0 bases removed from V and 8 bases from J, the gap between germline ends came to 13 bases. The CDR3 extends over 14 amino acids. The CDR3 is CASSYSDRVGGYTF. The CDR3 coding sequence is TGTGCCAGCAGTTACTCCGACAGAGTGGGGGGCTACACCTTC.

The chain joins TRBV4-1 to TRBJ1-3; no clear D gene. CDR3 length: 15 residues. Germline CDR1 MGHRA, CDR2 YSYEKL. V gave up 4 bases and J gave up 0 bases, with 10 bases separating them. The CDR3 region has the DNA TGCGCCAGCAGCCCAGTTCCTCTCTCTGGAAACACCATATATTTT. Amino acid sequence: CASSPVPLSGNTIYF.

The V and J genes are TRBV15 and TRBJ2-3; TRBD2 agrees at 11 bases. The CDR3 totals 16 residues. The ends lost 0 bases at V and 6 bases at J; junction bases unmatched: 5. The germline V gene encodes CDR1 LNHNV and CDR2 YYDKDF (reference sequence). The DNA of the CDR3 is TGTGCCACCAGCAGAGATCAGTGGACTAGCGGGGATACGCAGTATTTT. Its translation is CATSRDQWTSGDTQYF. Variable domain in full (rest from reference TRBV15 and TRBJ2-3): DAMVIQNPRYQVTQFGKPVTLSCSQTLNHNVMYWYQQKSSQAPKLLFHYYDKDFNNEADTPDNFQSRRPNTSFCFLDIRSPGLGDTAMYLCATSRDQWTSGDTQYFGPGTRLTVL.

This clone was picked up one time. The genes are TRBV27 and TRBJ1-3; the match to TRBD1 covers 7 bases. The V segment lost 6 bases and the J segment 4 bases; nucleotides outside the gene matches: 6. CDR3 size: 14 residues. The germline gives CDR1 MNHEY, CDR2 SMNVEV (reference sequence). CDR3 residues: CASRKGADGNTIYF. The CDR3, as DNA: TGTGCCAGCAGAAAGGGGGCGGACGGAAACACCATATATTTT.

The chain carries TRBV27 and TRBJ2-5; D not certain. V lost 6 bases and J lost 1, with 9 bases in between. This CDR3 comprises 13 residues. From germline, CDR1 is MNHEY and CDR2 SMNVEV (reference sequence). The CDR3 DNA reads TGTGCCAGCAGCCGGAATGGCCAAGAGACCCAGTACTTC. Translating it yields CASSRNGQETQYF.

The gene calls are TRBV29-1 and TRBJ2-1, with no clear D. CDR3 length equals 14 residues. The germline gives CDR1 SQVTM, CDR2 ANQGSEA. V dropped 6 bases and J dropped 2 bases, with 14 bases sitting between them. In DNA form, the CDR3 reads TGCAGCGTCCCGTGGGCCCTAGCCTACAATGAGCAGTTCTTC. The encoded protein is CSVPWALAYNEQFF.

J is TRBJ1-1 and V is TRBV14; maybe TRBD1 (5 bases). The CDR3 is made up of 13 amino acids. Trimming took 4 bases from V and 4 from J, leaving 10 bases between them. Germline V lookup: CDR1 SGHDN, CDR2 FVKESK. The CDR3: CASSPRVGTEAFF. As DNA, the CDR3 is TGTGCCAGCAGCCCCAGGGTAGGCACTGAAGCTTTCTTT.

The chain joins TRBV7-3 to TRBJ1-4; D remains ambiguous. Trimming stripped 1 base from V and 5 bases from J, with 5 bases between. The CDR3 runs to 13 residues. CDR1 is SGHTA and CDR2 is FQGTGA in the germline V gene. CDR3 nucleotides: TGTGCCAGCAGCTTAAACAGCAATGAAAAACTGTTTTTT. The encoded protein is CASSLNSNEKLFF. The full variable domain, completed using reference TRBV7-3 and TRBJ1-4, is GAGVSQTPSNKVTEKGKYVELRCDPISGHTALYWYRQSLGQGPEFLIYFQGTGAADDSGLPNDRFFAVRPEGSVSTLKIQRTERGDSAVYLCASSLNSNEKLFFGSGTQLSVL.

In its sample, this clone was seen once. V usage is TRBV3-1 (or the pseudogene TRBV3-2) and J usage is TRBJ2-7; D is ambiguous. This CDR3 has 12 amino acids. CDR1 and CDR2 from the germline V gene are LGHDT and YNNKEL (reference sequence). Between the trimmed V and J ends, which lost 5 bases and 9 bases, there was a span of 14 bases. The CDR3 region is CASSSEPSRQYF. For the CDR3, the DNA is TGTGCCAGCAGCTCGGAACCTTCGCGGCAGTACTTC.

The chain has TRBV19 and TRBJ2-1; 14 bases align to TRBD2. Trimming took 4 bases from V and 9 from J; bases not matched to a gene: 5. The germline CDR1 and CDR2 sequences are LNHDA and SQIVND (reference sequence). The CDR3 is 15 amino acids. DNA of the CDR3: TGTGCCAGTAGTAGGGGACTAGCGGGAGTCCTTGAGCAGTTCTTC. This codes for CASSRGLAGVLEQFF.